What follows are 27 T cell receptor beta chains derived from one specimen sequenced in a study of PD-1 blockade in classical Hodgkin lymphoma. Data came from immunoSEQ multiplex PCR; TCRdb stores just in-frame clones and leaves some out. The table includes 20,000 to 25,000 clones, about two thirds detected once. Brentuximab vedotin exposure varied among the patients, all of whom had relapsed after autologous stem cell transplantation. The input for sequencing was peripheral blood mononuclear cells (PBMCs), taken at baseline. All receptors derive from a human donor with classical Hodgkin lymphoma.

Turning to this clone: This sample also contains other DNA sequences that code for the same CDR3. V is TRBV11-3 and J is TRBJ2-1, with no clear D. The germline CDR1 and CDR2 sequences are SGHNT and YENEEA. There are 12 residues in the CDR3. V gave up 2 bases and J gave up 7 bases, with 6 bases separating them. The DNA of the CDR3 is TGTGCCAGCAGCTTAAACTCAAATGAGCAGTTCTTC. Its protein is CASSLNSNEQFF.

The chain is built from TRBV28 and TRBJ2-5; 8 bases line up with TRBD2. This CDR3 region has 14 residues. CDR1 and CDR2 (germline): MDHEN, SYDVKM. The trim removed 8 bases at V and 5 bases at J, leaving 10 bases unmatched. The CDR3 sequence: CASRGGPGYETQYF. CDR3 sequence (DNA): TGTGCCAGCCGGGGGGGCCCAGGGTATGAGACCCAGTACTTC.

This chain joins TRBV18 and TRBJ2-7, with 9 positions matching TRBD1. From germline, CDR1 is KGHSH and CDR2 LQKENI. The CDR3 length is 15 residues. Losses at the gene ends were 6 bases for V and 0 bases for J; bases not matched to a gene: 6. The CDR3 nucleotides are TGTGCCAGCTCTCGGACAGGGGTTCCCTCCTACGAGCAGTACTTC. Its translation: CASSRTGVPSYEQYF.

The rearrangement uses TRBV19 and TRBJ1-3; D remains ambiguous. Germline-derived CDR1 and CDR2 are LNHDA and SQIVND (reference sequence). The CDR3 runs 12 residues. The V gene lost 2 bases and the J gene lost 2 bases, with 1 base spanning the gap. The CDR3 DNA reads as TGTGCCAGTAGTATACCTGGAAACACCATATATTTT. It yields the protein CASSIPGNTIYF.

This rearrangement joins TRBV14 to TRBJ1-1; possible D gene TRBD1, 5 bases. The CDR3 sequence is 15 residues long. V dropped 1 base and J dropped 4 bases, with 13 bases sitting between them. Germline lookup yields CDR1 SGHDN and CDR2 FVKESK. The CDR3: CASSQGGGLSTEAFF. In DNA form, the CDR3 reads TGTGCCAGCAGCCAAGGGGGCGGGTTGAGCACTGAAGCTTTCTTT.

The chain recombines TRBV28 with TRBJ2-1; TRBD1 aligns across 7 bases. CDR3 size: 16 residues. The germline V gene encodes CDR1 MDHEN and CDR2 SYDVKM. V trimming: 6 bases; J trimming: 8 bases; junction bases outside the gene matches: 16. The CDR3 DNA is TGTGCCAGCAGCACCACAAACAATGACAGGGCCGATGAGCAGTTCTTC. It yields the protein CASSTTNNDRADEQFF.

The rearrangement uses TRBV6-1 and TRBJ1-3, with D unclear. In germline, CDR1 is MNHNS, CDR2 SASEGT. Deletions cut 3 bases from V and 0 bases from J, with 12 bases between. This CDR3 contains 16 residues. This chain's CDR3 is CASSDGAAISGNTIYF. In DNA form, the CDR3 reads TGTGCCAGCAGTGATGGTGCAGCGATCTCTGGAAACACCATATATTTT.

This clone was observed a single time. The chain links TRBV2 to TRBJ1-1; D is unresolved. V lost 6 bases and J 5 bases, leaving 13 bases between the germline ends. The CDR3 loop spans 13 amino acids. Germline-derived CDR1 and CDR2 are SNHLY and FYNNEI. Written as DNA, the CDR3 is TGTGCCAGCAGACCCGGGCGGGGTACTGAAGCTTTCTTT. It codes for CASRPGRGTEAFF.

The chain links TRBV2 to TRBJ2-3; 7 bases match TRBD2. This CDR3 region has 16 residues. V trimming: 3 bases; J trimming: 2 bases; junction bases outside the gene matches: 8. Germline values: CDR1 SNHLY, CDR2 FYNNEI. DNA for the CDR3: TGTGCCAGCAGTGAGAGGGGTCTAGCGGTCACAGATACGCAGTATTTT. Its translation: CASSERGLAVTDTQYF.

This clone was picked up a small number of times. The V gene is TRBV7-8, the J gene TRBJ2-2; 8 bases map to TRBD2. The CDR3 totals 15 residues. Germline V CDR1 and CDR2: SGHVS, FQNEAQ. The junction had 10 bases not matched to a gene; V was cut back by 5 bases and J by 8 bases. CDR3 sequence (DNA): TGTGCCAGCAGCGAGAGCGGGAGCGCCCGTGGGGAGCTGTTTTTT. Translating gives CASSESGSARGELFF.

The J gene is TRBJ1-4, the V gene TRBV19; unclear D gene. This CDR3 is 13 amino acids long. V was clipped by 5 bases and J by 6 bases, with 10 bases between them. Germline assignment: CDR1 LNHDA and CDR2 SQIVND (reference sequence). The CDR3: CASSLGPYEKLFF. As DNA, the CDR3 is TGTGCCAGTAGTCTAGGGCCATATGAAAAACTGTTTTTT. The full variable domain, rest sourced from reference TRBV19 and TRBJ1-4, is DGGITQSPKYLFRKEGQNVTLSCEQNLNHDAMYWYRQDPGQGLRLIYYSQIVNDFQKGDIAEGYSVSREKKESFPLTVTSAQKNPTAFYLCASSLGPYEKLFFGSGTQLSVL.

This clone turned up a few times. V usage is TRBV4-3 and J usage is TRBJ2-4; D is unclear. V was clipped by 1 base and J by 0 bases, with 10 bases between them. Per the germline V gene, CDR1 is LGHNA and CDR2 is YSLEER. There are 16 residues in the CDR3. The CDR3 sequence is CASSQGLGLAKNIQYF. CDR3 bases: TGCGCCAGCAGCCAAGGTCTCGGGCTAGCCAAAAACATTCAGTACTTC.

This clone was seen once. Here the CDR3 reads CASSLPRGYKHYEQYF. The CDR3 DNA follows: TGTGCCAGCAGTCTCCCAAGGGGGTACAAGCACTACGAGCAGTACTTC. The chain uses TRBV28 and TRBJ2-7; a possible D gene is TRBD1 (6 bases). CDR1 and CDR2 (germline): MDHEN, SYDVKM. The V gene lost 5 bases and the J gene lost 3 bases, with 20 bases spanning the gap. The length of the CDR3 is 16 residues.

This clone was observed a handful of times. This sequence joins TRBV5-4 and TRBJ1-5; 7 bases agree with TRBD1. Trimming took 0 bases from V and 5 from J; bases not matched to a gene: 5. Germline-derived CDR1 and CDR2 are SGHNT and YYREEE (reference sequence). This CDR3 has 15 residues. CDR3 residues: CASSLGGQRDQPQHF. The CDR3 coding sequence is TGTGCCAGCAGCTTGGGGGGACAGCGAGATCAGCCCCAGCATTTT. Combining the CDR3 with reference TRBV5-4 and TRBJ1-5 gives the whole variable domain ETGVTQSPTHLIKTRGQQVTLRCSSQSGHNTVSWYQQALGQGPQFIFQYYREEENGRGNFPPRFSGLQFPNYSSELNVNALELDDSALYLCASSLGGQRDQPQHFGDGTRLSIL.

The gene calls are TRBV7-2 and TRBJ2-3, with 7 bases fitting TRBD2. This CDR3 has 15 residues. The trim removed 5 bases at V and 6 bases at J, leaving 11 bases unmatched. The germline CDR1 and CDR2 sequences are SGHTA and FQGNSA. The CDR3 DNA reads TGTGCCAGCAGCCTCAACCCGACTAGCCGGGATACGCAGTATTTT. This encodes CASSLNPTSRDTQYF.

This sequence joins TRBV19 and TRBJ1-5; D not resolved. V lost 5 bases and J 0 bases, leaving 5 bases between the germline ends. CDR1 and CDR2 (germline): LNHDA, SQIVND (reference sequence). This CDR3 comprises 13 residues. CDR3 sequence reads: CASSPDSNQPQHF. The DNA of the CDR3 is TGTGCCAGTAGTCCCGATAGCAATCAGCCCCAGCATTTT.

The chain is built from TRBV5-1 and TRBJ2-2; 8 nucleotides match TRBD2. Germline trimming cut 4 bases from V and 4 bases from J; bases unmatched to any gene: 12. Germline V lookup: CDR1 SGHRS, CDR2 YFSETQ. CDR3 length: 17 amino acids. CDR3 region: CASSPLGRGGLTGELFF. The CDR3 bases are TGCGCCAGCAGCCCCCTGGGTCGGGGGGGCCTCACCGGGGAGCTGTTTTTT.

This clone has more than one count but fewer than ten. V and J are TRBV28 and TRBJ2-1, with D perhaps matching TRBD1 (6 bases). The germline gives CDR1 MDHEN, CDR2 SYDVKM. The CDR3 contains 15 residues. Trimming left V 4 bases short and J 1 base short, with 11 bases between. CDR3 coding DNA: TGTGCCAGCAGTTGGGCAGGGGTATCCTACAATGAGCAGTTCTTC. Translation: CASSWAGVSYNEQFF. The complete variable domain, with remaining parts taken from reference TRBV28 and TRBJ2-1, reads DVKVTQSSRYLVKRTGEKVFLECVQDMDHENMFWYRQDPGLGLRLIYFSYDVKMKEKGDIPEGYSVSREKKERFSLILESASTNQTSMYLCASSWAGVSYNEQFFGPGTRLTVL.

The rearrangement links TRBV27 to TRBJ2-3; D tentatively reads TRBD1 or TRBD2 (6 bases each). There are 17 residues in the CDR3. Trimming removed 3 bases from V and 0 bases from J, with 16 bases in between. Germline CDR1 and CDR2: MNHEY and SMNVEV (reference sequence). The CDR3 region is CASSFGGPLPSTDTQYF. CDR3 bases: TGTGCCAGCAGTTTTGGGGGGCCTCTTCCTAGCACAGATACGCAGTATTTT.

The V call is TRBV7-7, the J call TRBJ2-3; 7 bases line up with TRBD1. Trimming cost V 5 bases and J 5 bases; bases outside gene matches: 4. This CDR3 spans 13 amino acids. Germline CDR1 and CDR2: SSHAT and FNYEAQ (reference sequence). The CDR3 sequence is CASSDRAGDTQYF. CDR3 bases: TGTGCCAGCAGCGACAGGGCCGGAGATACGCAGTATTTT.

This chain connects TRBV10-3 to TRBJ2-2, with D unresolved. The germline CDR1 and CDR2 sequences are ENHRY and SYGVKD. V lost 4 bases and J lost 1, with 10 bases in between. The length of the CDR3 is 15 residues. The CDR3 loop reads CAISVGRLNTGELFF. The CDR3 DNA is TGTGCCATCAGTGTCGGCAGATTGAACACCGGGGAGCTGTTTTTT.

V is TRBV28 and J is TRBJ2-2; 9 bases align to TRBD1. Germline V gene lookup returns CDR1 MDHEN and CDR2 SYDVKM. The V and J ends lost 4 bases and 5 bases, in that order; junction bases with no gene match: 14. CDR3 length equals 18 residues. CDR3 amino acids: CASSSPWGTGSLTGELFF. As DNA, the CDR3 is TGTGCCAGCAGTTCCCCCTGGGGGACAGGGTCTTTGACCGGGGAGCTGTTTTTT. Full variable domain (outside the CDR3, taken from reference TRBV28 and TRBJ2-2): DVKVTQSSRYLVKRTGEKVFLECVQDMDHENMFWYRQDPGLGLRLIYFSYDVKMKEKGDIPEGYSVSREKKERFSLILESASTNQTSMYLCASSSPWGTGSLTGELFFGEGSRLTVL.

The rearrangement links TRBV7-3 to TRBJ2-7; D is ambiguous. The CDR3 is made up of 14 amino acids. The germline CDR1 and CDR2 sequences are SGHTA and FQGTGA. V was pared by 2 bases and J by 3 bases, with 11 bases between. The CDR3 loop reads CASSLSSGYYEQYF. DNA of the CDR3: TGTGCCAGCAGCTTATCGTCGGGCTACTACGAGCAGTACTTC.

The J gene is TRBJ2-3, the V gene TRBV5-1, with 9 nucleotides matching TRBD2. CDR3 length equals 15 residues. V dropped 5 bases and J dropped 3; count of bases not matched to a gene: 7. The germline CDR1 and CDR2 sequences are SGHRS and YFSETQ. The CDR3 here is CASRISGGITDTQYF. CDR3 bases: TGCGCCAGCAGGATAAGCGGGGGGATAACAGATACGCAGTATTTT.

The gene calls are TRBV7-6 and TRBJ2-1, with 10 nucleotides matching TRBD2. The CDR3 loop spans 16 amino acids. V was clipped by 0 bases and J by 2 bases; unmatched bases: 1. CDR1 SGHVS and CDR2 FNYEAQ come from the germline V gene. The CDR3 nucleotides read TGTGCCAGCAGCTTAGCCGGGACTAGCGCCTACAATGAGCAGTTCTTC. It yields the protein CASSLAGTSAYNEQFF. Combining the CDR3 with reference TRBV7-6 and TRBJ2-1 gives the whole variable domain GAGVSQSPRYKVTKRGQDVALRCDPISGHVSLYWYRQALGQGPEFLTYFNYEAQQDKSGLPNDRFSAERPEGSISTLTIQRTEQRDSAMYRCASSLAGTSAYNEQFFGPGTRLTVL.

J is TRBJ2-2 and V is TRBV11-2; D is ambiguous. Germline V CDR1 and CDR2: SGHAT, FQNNGV. The CDR3 loop spans 11 amino acids. V gave up 5 bases and J gave up 5 bases, with 3 bases separating them. The CDR3 DNA reads TGTGCCAGCAGCGCGACCGGGGAGCTGTTTTTT. Translated, it gives CASSATGELFF.

About this clone itself: Other DNA variants within this sample encode the same CDR3. The J gene is TRBJ2-1, the V gene TRBV5-1; 14 bases agree with TRBD2. Germline V gene sequence: CDR1 SGHRS, CDR2 YFSETQ. The CDR3 loop spans 16 amino acids. V trimming: 4 bases; J trimming: 7 bases; junction bases outside the gene matches: 7. As DNA, the CDR3 is TGCGCCAGCAGCCCCGGACTAGCGGGGGGCCGGAATGAGCAGTTCTTC. Translation: CASSPGLAGGRNEQFF. The full variable domain, with the rest looked up from reference TRBV5-1 and TRBJ2-1, is KAGVTQTPRYLIKTRGQQVTLSCSPISGHRSVSWYQQTPGQGLQFLFEYFSETQRNKGNFPGRFSGRQFSNSRSEMNVSTLELGDSALYLCASSPGLAGGRNEQFFGPGTRLTVL.